The present TCR beta chain was sequenced within a study of cytotoxic CD8 clonotypes in ibrutinib-treated CLL. The repertoire was sequenced with immunoSEQ multiplex PCR; TCRdb's copy has only in-frame clones and lacks some. This sample has some 15,000 clones, with around 64% found just once. This clone ranks as medium-sized. The TCR originated in a human donor with chronic lymphocytic leukemia. Source: PBMCs, taken before ibrutinib treatment.

CDR3 residues: CASRAGDYGYTF. The CDR3, as DNA: TGTGCCAGCAGAGCAGGGGACTATGGCTACACCTTC. The V gene is TRBV5-4, the J gene TRBJ1-2; TRBD1 might be the D (6 bases). The CDR3 spans 12 residues. Germline loops: CDR1 SGHNT, CDR2 YYREEE (reference sequence). Trimming cost V 5 bases and J 3 bases, with 8 bases left between them.